This T cell receptor beta chain originates from a study of cytomegalovirus exposure and HLA in healthy donors. The wider study: Some 180 million T cells yielded 100 million or so unique TCR beta sequences in earlier analysis.

General study findings and limits: Sequencing artifact likely explains a cluster of highly shared sequence variants. Several top significant clusters appeared, in a later analysis, to be linked to common viral pathogens.

In the case of this clone: What it binds is unknown.

In the PCR, 60 Vbeta and 13 Jbeta primers were used. Here immunoSEQ multiplex PCR was the method, and the copy in TCRdb shows in-frame clones only, minus some. Of 150,000 to 200,000 clones in the sample, around 74% were seen once. The CDR3 has 15 residues. From germline, CDR1 is SGDLS and CDR2 YYNGEE. Trimming at V came to 4 bases and at J to 11 bases, leaving 17 bases not matched to a gene. This receptor was taken from a woman in her 30s in good health and CMV-seronegative. The material sequenced was PBMCs. The chain uses TRBV9 and TRBJ1-1, with 7 bases matching TRBD1. CDR3 amino acids: CASSPRTGGALAAFF. CDR3 coding DNA: TGTGCCAGCAGCCCCCGGACAGGAGGAGCCCTTGCTGCTTTCTTT.